The source of this T cell receptor (beta chain) is a study of cytomegalovirus exposure and HLA in healthy donors. Notes on this clone: Its specificity is not known.

Overall study results and limits: Three chains tied to CMV proved CMV antigen-specific in vitro.

V gave up 1 base and J gave up 11 bases, with 11 bases separating them. This CDR3 contains 13 residues. The germline V gene encodes CDR1 ENHRY and CDR2 SYGVKD. Vbeta (60) and Jbeta (13) primers were used in the PCR. The data were produced by immunoSEQ multiplex PCR, yet TCRdb's version contains in-frame clones alone and is incomplete. In the table there are roughly 150,000 clones, 76% of which are singletons. This chain links TRBV10-3 with TRBJ2-2; D possibly corresponds to TRBD2 (5 bases). The source of this sequence is a woman in her thirties or forties in good health and CMV-seronegative. The source material was PBMCs. The CDR3 spells CAISEWRTYELFF. In nucleotides, the CDR3 is TGTGCCATCAGTGAGTGGAGGACCTATGAGCTGTTTTTT.